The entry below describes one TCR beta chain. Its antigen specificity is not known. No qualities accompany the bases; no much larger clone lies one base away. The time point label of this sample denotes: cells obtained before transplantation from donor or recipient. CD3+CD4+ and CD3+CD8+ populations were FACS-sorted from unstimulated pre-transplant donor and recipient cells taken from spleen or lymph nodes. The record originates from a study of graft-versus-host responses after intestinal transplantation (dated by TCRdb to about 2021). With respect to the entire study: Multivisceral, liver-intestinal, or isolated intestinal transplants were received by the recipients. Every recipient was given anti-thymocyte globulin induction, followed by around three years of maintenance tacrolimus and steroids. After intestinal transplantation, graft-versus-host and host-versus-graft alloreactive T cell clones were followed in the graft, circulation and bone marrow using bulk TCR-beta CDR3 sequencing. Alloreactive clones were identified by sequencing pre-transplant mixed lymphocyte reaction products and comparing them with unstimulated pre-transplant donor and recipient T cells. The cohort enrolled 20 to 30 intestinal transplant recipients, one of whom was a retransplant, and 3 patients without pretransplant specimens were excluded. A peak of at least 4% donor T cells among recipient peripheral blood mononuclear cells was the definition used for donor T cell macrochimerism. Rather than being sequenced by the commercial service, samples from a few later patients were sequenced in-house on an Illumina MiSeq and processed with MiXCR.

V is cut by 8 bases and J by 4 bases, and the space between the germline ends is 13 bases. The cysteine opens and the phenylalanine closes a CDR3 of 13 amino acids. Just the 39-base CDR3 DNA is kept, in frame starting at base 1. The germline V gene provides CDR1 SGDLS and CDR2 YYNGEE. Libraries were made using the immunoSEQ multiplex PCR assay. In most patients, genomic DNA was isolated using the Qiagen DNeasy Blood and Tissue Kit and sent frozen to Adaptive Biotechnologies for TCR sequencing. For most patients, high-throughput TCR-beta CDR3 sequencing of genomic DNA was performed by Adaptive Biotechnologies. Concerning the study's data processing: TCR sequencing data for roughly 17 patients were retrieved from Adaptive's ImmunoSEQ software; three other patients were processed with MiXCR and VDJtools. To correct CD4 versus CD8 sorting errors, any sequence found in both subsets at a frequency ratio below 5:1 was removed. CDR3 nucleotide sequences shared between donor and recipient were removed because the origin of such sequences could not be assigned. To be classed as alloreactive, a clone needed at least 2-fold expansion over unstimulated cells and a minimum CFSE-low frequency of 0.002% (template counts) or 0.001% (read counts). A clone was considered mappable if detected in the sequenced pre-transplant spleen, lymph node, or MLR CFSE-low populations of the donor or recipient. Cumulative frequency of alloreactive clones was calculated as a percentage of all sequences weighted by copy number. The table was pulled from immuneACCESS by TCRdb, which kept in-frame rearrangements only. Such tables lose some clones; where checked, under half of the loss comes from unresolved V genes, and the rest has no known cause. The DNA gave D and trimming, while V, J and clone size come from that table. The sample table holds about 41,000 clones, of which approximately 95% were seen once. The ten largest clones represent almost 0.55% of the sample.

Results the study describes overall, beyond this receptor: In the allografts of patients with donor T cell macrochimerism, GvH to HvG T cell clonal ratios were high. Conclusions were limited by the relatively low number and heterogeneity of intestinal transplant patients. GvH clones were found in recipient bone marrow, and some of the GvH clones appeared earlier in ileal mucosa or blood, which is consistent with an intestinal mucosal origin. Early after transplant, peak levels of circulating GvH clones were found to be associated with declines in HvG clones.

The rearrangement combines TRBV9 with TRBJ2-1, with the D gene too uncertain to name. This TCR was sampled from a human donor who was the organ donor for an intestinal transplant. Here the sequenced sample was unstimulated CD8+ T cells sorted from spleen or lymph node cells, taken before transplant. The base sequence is TGTGCCAGGCTGCCGGGCCTTTACAATGAGCAGTTCTTC. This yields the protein CARLPGLYNEQFF. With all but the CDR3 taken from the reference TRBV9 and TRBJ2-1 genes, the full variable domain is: DSGVTQTPKHLITATGQRVTLRCSPRSGDLSVYWYQQSLDQGLQFLIQYYNGEERAKGNILERFSAQQFPDLHSELNLSSLELGDSALYFCARLPGLYNEQFFGPGTRLTVL.